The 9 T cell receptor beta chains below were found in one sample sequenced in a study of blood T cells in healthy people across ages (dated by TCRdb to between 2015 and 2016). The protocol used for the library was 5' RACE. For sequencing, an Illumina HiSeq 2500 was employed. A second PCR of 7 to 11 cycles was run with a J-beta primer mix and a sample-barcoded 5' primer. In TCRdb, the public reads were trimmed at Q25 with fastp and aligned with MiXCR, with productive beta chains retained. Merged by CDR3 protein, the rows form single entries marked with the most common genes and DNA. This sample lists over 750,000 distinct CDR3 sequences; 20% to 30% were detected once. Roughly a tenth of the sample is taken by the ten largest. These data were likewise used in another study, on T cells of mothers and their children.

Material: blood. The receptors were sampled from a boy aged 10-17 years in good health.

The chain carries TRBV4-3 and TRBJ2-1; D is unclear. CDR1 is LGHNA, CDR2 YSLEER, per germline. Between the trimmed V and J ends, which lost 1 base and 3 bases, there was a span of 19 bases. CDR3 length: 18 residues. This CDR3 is CASSQVALDALNYNEQFF. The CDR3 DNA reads TGCGCCAGCAGCCAAGTCGCTCTGGACGCGTTAAACTACAATGAGCAGTTCTTC.

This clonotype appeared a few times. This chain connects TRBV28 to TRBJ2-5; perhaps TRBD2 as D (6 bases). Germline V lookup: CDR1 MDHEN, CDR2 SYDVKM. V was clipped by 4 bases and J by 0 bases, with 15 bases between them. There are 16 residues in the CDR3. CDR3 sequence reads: CASSYRGTLNQETQYF. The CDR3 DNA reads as TGTGCCAGCAGTTATCGCGGGACGCTTAACCAAGAGACCCAGTACTTC.

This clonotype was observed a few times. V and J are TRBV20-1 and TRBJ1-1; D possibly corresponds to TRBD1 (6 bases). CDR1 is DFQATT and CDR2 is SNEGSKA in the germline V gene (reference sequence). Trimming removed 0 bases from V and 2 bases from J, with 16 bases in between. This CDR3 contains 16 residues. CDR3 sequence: CSARDATKGVNTEAFF. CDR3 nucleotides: TGCAGTGCTAGAGATGCGACAAAGGGGGTAAACACTGAAGCTTTCTTT.

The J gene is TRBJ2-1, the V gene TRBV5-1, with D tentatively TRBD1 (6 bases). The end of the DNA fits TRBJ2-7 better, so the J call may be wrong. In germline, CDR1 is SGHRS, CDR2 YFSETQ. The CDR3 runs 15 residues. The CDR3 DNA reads TGCGCCAGCAGCTTGGGGAGGACAGACGTGGTCGAGCAGTACTTC. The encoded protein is CASSLGRTDVVEQYF.

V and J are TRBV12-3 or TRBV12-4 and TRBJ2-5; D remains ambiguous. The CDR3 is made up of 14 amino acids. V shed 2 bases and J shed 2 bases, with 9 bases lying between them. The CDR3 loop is CASSLLSNQETQYF. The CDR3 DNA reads TGTGCCAGCAGTTTACTGTCAAATCAAGAGACCCAGTACTTC.

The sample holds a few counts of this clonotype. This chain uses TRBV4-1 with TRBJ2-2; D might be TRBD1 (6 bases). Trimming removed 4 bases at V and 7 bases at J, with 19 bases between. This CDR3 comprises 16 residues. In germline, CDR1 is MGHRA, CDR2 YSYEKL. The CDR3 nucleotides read TGCGCCAGCAGCCGGACAGACGGGACCTTTGGCGGGGAGCTGTTTTTT. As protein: CASSRTDGTFGGELFF.

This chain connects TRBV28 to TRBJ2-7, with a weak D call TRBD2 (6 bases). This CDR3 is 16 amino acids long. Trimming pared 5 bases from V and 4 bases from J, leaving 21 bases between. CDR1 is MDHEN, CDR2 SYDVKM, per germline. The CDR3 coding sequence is TGTGCCAGCAGTCATACCCGGGGGTCCCCTCCTTACGAGCAGTACTTC. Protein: CASSHTRGSPPYEQYF.

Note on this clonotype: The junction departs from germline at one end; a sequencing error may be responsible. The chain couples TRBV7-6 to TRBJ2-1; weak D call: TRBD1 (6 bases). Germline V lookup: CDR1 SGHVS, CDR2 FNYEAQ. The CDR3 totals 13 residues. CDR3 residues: CASSPVPQQGPSF. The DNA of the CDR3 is TGTGCCAGCAGTCCAGTCCCCCAACAGGGCCCATCTTTC.

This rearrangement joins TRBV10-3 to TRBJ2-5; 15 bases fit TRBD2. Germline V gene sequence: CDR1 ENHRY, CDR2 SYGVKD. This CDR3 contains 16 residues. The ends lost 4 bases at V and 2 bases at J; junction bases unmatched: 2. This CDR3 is CAISVGLAGGQETQYF. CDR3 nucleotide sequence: TGTGCCATCAGTGTGGGACTAGCGGGGGGTCAAGAGACCCAGTACTTC.